The rows below give T cell receptor beta chains drawn from one sample of a study of long-term antiretroviral therapy in people with HIV. Clones were sequenced by immunoSEQ multiplex PCR, and TCRdb holds only the in-frame ones, with some missing. The sample lists roughly 50,000 clones, around 84% occurring once. The sample here was unsorted PBMCs, taken 0.8 years after starting antiretroviral therapy. The receptors come from a woman between 18 and 29 years old with HIV. Both conserved end residues are part of each CDR3. D genes are given only for firm matches. Rows give clone size only sometimes, using once, few, many, or a class for an expanded clone.

D gene: .; clone size: .; V gene: TRBV4-1; J gene: TRBJ1-1; CDR3 DNA: TGCGCCAGCAGCCAAGATATGTGGGGCACTGAAGCTTTCTTT; CDR3 protein: CASSQDMWGTEAFF
D gene: TRBD2; clone size: once; V gene: TRBV6-1; J gene: TRBJ2-7; CDR3 DNA: TGTGCCAGCAGTGAAGGGGCTAGCGGGACCTACGAGCAGTACTTC; CDR3 protein: CASSEGASGTYEQYF
D gene: .; clone size: .; V gene: TRBV27; J gene: TRBJ2-7; CDR3 DNA: TGTGCCAGCAGTTTACGGGCCTCCTACGAGCAGTACTTC; CDR3 protein: CASSLRASYEQYF
D gene: .; clone size: .; V gene: TRBV6-1; J gene: TRBJ1-5; CDR3 DNA: TGTGCCAGCAGCCAGATGGGGGATCAGCCCCAGCATTTT; CDR3 protein: CASSQMGDQPQHF
D gene: TRBD2; clone size: .; V gene: TRBV7-8; J gene: TRBJ2-5; CDR3 DNA: TGTGCCAGCAGCCCAGCGGGAGGGAACCAAGAGACCCAGTACTTC; CDR3 protein: CASSPAGGNQETQYF
D gene: TRBD2; clone size: .; V gene: TRBV7-9; J gene: TRBJ2-1; CDR3 DNA: TGTGCCAGCAGCTTAGGGGGGCTAGCGGGAGTCTACAATGAGCAGTTCTTC; CDR3 protein: CASSLGGLAGVYNEQFF
D gene: TRBD1; clone size: .; V gene: TRBV18; J gene: TRBJ1-3; CDR3 DNA: TGTGCCAGCTCACCACCGACAGGGGCTCGAAACACCATATATTTT; CDR3 protein: CASSPPTGARNTIYF
D gene: TRBD2; clone size: .; V gene: TRBV6-1; J gene: TRBJ2-7; CDR3 DNA: TGTGCCGTTCTAGCGGGAGTGGGGTCCTACGAGCAGTACTTC; CDR3 protein: CAVLAGVGSYEQYF
D gene: TRBD2; clone size: .; V gene: TRBV9; J gene: TRBJ2-7; CDR3 DNA: TGTGCCAGCAGACTTGGACTAGCGGGTATCTACGCGCAGTACTTC; CDR3 protein: CASRLGLAGIYAQYF
D gene: .; clone size: .; V gene: TRBV7-2; J gene: TRBJ1-2; CDR3 DNA: TGTGCCAGCAGCTTAGACGGGGGCGAGTTTGGCGGCTACACCTTC; CDR3 protein: CASSLDGGEFGGYTF
D gene: .; clone size: .; V gene: TRBV7-8; J gene: TRBJ1-3; CDR3 DNA: TGTGCCAGCAGCTTAATCCCAGGAGTCTCTGGAAACACCATATATTTT; CDR3 protein: CASSLIPGVSGNTIYF
D gene: TRBD1; clone size: once; V gene: TRBV15; J gene: TRBJ2-5; CDR3 DNA: TGTGCCACCAGCGTGGGACAGCAAGAGACCCAGTACTTC; CDR3 protein: CATSVGQQETQYF
D gene: .; clone size: .; V gene: TRBV6-5; J gene: TRBJ1-3; CDR3 DNA: TGTGCCAGCAGAACTTCCTCTGGAAACACCATATATTTT; CDR3 protein: CASRTSSGNTIYF
D gene: .; clone size: .; V gene: TRBV28; J gene: TRBJ1-1; CDR3 DNA: TGTGCCAGCAGTTCTGGACAGCCCAGGGCTGAAGCTTTCTTT; CDR3 protein: CASSSGQPRAEAFF
D gene: TRBD2; clone size: .; V gene: TRBV7-3; J gene: TRBJ2-3; CDR3 DNA: TGTGCCAGCAGCTTAATCGGACTAGTCACAGATACGCAGTATTTT; CDR3 protein: CASSLIGLVTDTQYF
D gene: .; clone size: .; V gene: TRBV7-9; J gene: TRBJ1-3; CDR3 DNA: TGTGCCAGCAGCTTACACCCCCGAGTCGGAGATCCCTCTGGAAACACCATATATTTT; CDR3 protein: CASSLHPRVGDPSGNTIYF
D gene: .; clone size: .; V gene: TRBV5-4; J gene: TRBJ2-3; CDR3 DNA: TGTGCCAGCAGCATCGAACAGCTCGGGGTGGATACGCAGTATTTT; CDR3 protein: CASSIEQLGVDTQYF
D gene: .; clone size: .; V gene: TRBV4-3; J gene: TRBJ2-1; CDR3 DNA: TGCGCCAGCAGCCAAGCCCTCGGCCTGGCGTCTTACAATGAGCAGTTCTTC; CDR3 protein: CASSQALGLASYNEQFF
D gene: TRBD1; clone size: once; V gene: TRBV28; J gene: TRBJ2-5; CDR3 DNA: TGTGCCAGCTCACGGGACAGGCCCCAAGAGACCCAGTACTTC; CDR3 protein: CASSRDRPQETQYF
D gene: .; clone size: .; V gene: TRBV7-9; J gene: TRBJ2-3; CDR3 DNA: TGTGCCAGCAGCCCTCGGGATACGCAGTATTTT; CDR3 protein: CASSPRDTQYF
D gene: .; clone size: .; V gene: TRBV6-5; J gene: TRBJ2-4; CDR3 DNA: TGTGCCAGCAGTTACTCGACCAAAAACATTCAGTACTTC; CDR3 protein: CASSYSTKNIQYF
D gene: .; clone size: .; V gene: TRBV19; J gene: TRBJ2-7; CDR3 DNA: TGTGCCAGTAGGGATAGTAAGAGCTCCTACGAGCAGTACTTC; CDR3 protein: CASRDSKSSYEQYF
D gene: .; clone size: .; V gene: TRBV5-1; J gene: TRBJ1-1; CDR3 DNA: TGCGCCAGCAGCTTGTTGGATGGGGGCACTGAAGCTTTCTTT; CDR3 protein: CASSLLDGGTEAFF
D gene: TRBD2; clone size: .; V gene: TRBV6-5; J gene: TRBJ2-1; CDR3 DNA: TGTGCCAGCAGTTTTCCGGGACTAGCGGGAGTCCATGAGCAGTTCTTC; CDR3 protein: CASSFPGLAGVHEQFF
D gene: TRBD1; clone size: .; V gene: TRBV28; J gene: TRBJ2-5; CDR3 DNA: TGTGCCAGCAACCCCCGGGACAGGGAGGAGACCCAGTACTTC; CDR3 protein: CASNPRDREETQYF
D gene: TRBD2; clone size: .; V gene: TRBV4-1; J gene: TRBJ2-7; CDR3 DNA: TGCGCCAGCAGCCAAAGTACTAGCGGGAGCTCCTACGAGCAGTACTTC; CDR3 protein: CASSQSTSGSSYEQYF
D gene: TRBD1; clone size: .; V gene: TRBV6-6; J gene: TRBJ2-3; CDR3 DNA: TGTGCCAGCAGTTACGGGGGGACAGGGAAAACAGATACGCAGTATTTT; CDR3 protein: CASSYGGTGKTDTQYF
D gene: .; clone size: few; V gene: TRBV28; J gene: TRBJ2-7; CDR3 DNA: TGTGCCAGCAGTCTCACCCTCAGGGGAAACGAGCAGTACTTC; CDR3 protein: CASSLTLRGNEQYF
D gene: TRBD1; clone size: once; V gene: TRBV9; J gene: TRBJ2-3; CDR3 DNA: TGTGCCAGCAGCGTTTATGGGACAGGGGACACAGATACGCAGTATTTT; CDR3 protein: CASSVYGTGDTDTQYF
D gene: .; clone size: .; V gene: TRBV19; J gene: TRBJ2-3; CDR3 DNA: TGTGCCAGTACCTTGGAGGGCAGGGTCACAGATACGCAGTATTTT; CDR3 protein: CASTLEGRVTDTQYF
D gene: TRBD1; clone size: .; V gene: TRBV13; J gene: TRBJ1-5; CDR3 DNA: TGTGCCAGCAGCTTGACAGGGGATCAGCCCCAGCATTTT; CDR3 protein: CASSLTGDQPQHF
D gene: .; clone size: .; V gene: TRBV6-1; J gene: TRBJ1-2; CDR3 DNA: TGTGCCAGCAGTGAATTCGAGTATCTGGCCGGGGAGCGTGGCTACACCTTC; CDR3 protein: CASSEFEYLAGERGYTF
D gene: .; clone size: .; V gene: TRBV9; J gene: TRBJ2-3; CDR3 DNA: TGTGCCAGCAGCGCCCGGGACTCTATCTCCACAGATACGCAGTATTTT; CDR3 protein: CASSARDSISTDTQYF
D gene: TRBD1; clone size: .; V gene: TRBV4-3; J gene: TRBJ2-6; CDR3 DNA: TGCGCCAGCAGCCAAGCTATAGGACAGGGGGCGCATGGGGCCAACGTCCTGACTTTC; CDR3 protein: CASSQAIGQGAHGANVLTF
D gene: .; clone size: .; V gene: TRBV19; J gene: TRBJ2-7; CDR3 DNA: TGTGCCAGTACCCCCAGTGGCAGATACGAGCAGTACTTC; CDR3 protein: CASTPSGRYEQYF
D gene: .; clone size: .; V gene: TRBV25-1; J gene: TRBJ2-3; CDR3 DNA: TGTGCCAGCAGTGCCCTCAGGGGGGCAGATACGCAGTATTTT; CDR3 protein: CASSALRGADTQYF
D gene: .; clone size: .; V gene: TRBV15; J gene: TRBJ1-2; CDR3 DNA: TGTGCCACCAGCAGCAGTACAGCCGGCTACACCTTC; CDR3 protein: CATSSSTAGYTF
D gene: .; clone size: .; V gene: TRBV7-8; J gene: TRBJ2-4; CDR3 DNA: TGTGCCAGCAGCTTATCGGGGAACTCCAAAAACATTCAGTACTTC; CDR3 protein: CASSLSGNSKNIQYF
D gene: .; clone size: .; V gene: TRBV9; J gene: TRBJ1-5; CDR3 DNA: TGTGCCAGCAGCGTCCAGGGCATGGGACAGCCCCAGCATTTT; CDR3 protein: CASSVQGMGQPQHF
D gene: TRBD2; clone size: .; V gene: TRBV4-2; J gene: TRBJ2-2; CDR3 DNA: TGTGCCAGCAGCCAAGTGGGTAGCGGGAGCGGTACCGGGGAGCTGTTTTTT; CDR3 protein: CASSQVGSGSGTGELFF
D gene: .; clone size: few; V gene: TRBV9; J gene: TRBJ2-7; CDR3 DNA: TGTGCCAGCAGCCCGGACAAATTAACCTACGAGCAGTACTTC; CDR3 protein: CASSPDKLTYEQYF
D gene: TRBD1; clone size: .; V gene: TRBV6-5; J gene: TRBJ2-7; CDR3 DNA: TGTGCCAGCAGCCAAGATGACAGGGATACCTACGAGCAGTACTTC; CDR3 protein: CASSQDDRDTYEQYF
D gene: .; clone size: .; V gene: TRBV6-6; J gene: TRBJ2-3; CDR3 DNA: TGTGCCAGCAGCCGGCGGGTGCAGGGTACGCAGTATTTT; CDR3 protein: CASSRRVQGTQYF
D gene: TRBD1; clone size: .; V gene: TRBV18; J gene: TRBJ2-3; CDR3 DNA: TGTGCCAGCTCACCACTGCAGGGGGATGAAGAAGATACGCAGTATTTT; CDR3 protein: CASSPLQGDEEDTQYF
D gene: .; clone size: .; V gene: TRBV19; J gene: TRBJ1-5; CDR3 DNA: TGTGCCAGTAGTATCGGCCGTGGGTCGGGCAATCAGCCCCAGCATTTT; CDR3 protein: CASSIGRGSGNQPQHF
D gene: .; clone size: once; V gene: TRBV6-5; J gene: TRBJ2-1; CDR3 DNA: TGTGCCAGCCATACCGGGACCCTTTACAATGAGCAGTTCTTC; CDR3 protein: CASHTGTLYNEQFF
D gene: .; clone size: once; V gene: TRBV28; J gene: TRBJ1-3; CDR3 DNA: TGTGCCAGCAGTTCCCCCGGCCTCTCTGGAAACACCATATATTTT; CDR3 protein: CASSSPGLSGNTIYF
D gene: .; clone size: once; V gene: TRBV27; J gene: TRBJ2-7; CDR3 DNA: TGTGCCAGCAGTTGGGGGCTCCACTACGAGCAGTACTTC; CDR3 protein: CASSWGLHYEQYF
D gene: .; clone size: once; V gene: TRBV7-9; J gene: TRBJ1-4; CDR3 DNA: TGTGCCAGCAGCCGGCATGAAAAACTGTTTTTT; CDR3 protein: CASSRHEKLFF
D gene: .; clone size: .; V gene: TRBV5-1; J gene: TRBJ2-7; CDR3 DNA: TGCGCCAGCAGCTTGGCCTCTACCTACGAGCAGTACTTC; CDR3 protein: CASSLASTYEQYF
D gene: TRBD2; clone size: .; V gene: TRBV18; J gene: TRBJ2-1; CDR3 DNA: TGTGCCAGCTCACCACTGTCGACTAGCGGGGGATCTGTACGGGTAGTCAGTGAGCAGTTCTTC; CDR3 protein: CASSPLSTSGGSVRVVSEQFF
D gene: .; clone size: .; V gene: TRBV19; J gene: TRBJ1-1; CDR3 DNA: TGTGCCAGTAGTATTCCCGCGAACACTGAAGCTTTCTTT; CDR3 protein: CASSIPANTEAFF
D gene: TRBD1; clone size: .; V gene: TRBV29-1; J gene: TRBJ2-7; CDR3 DNA: TGCAGCGTTGAACTTGCGGACAGGGGGCTTTACGAGCAGTACTTC; CDR3 protein: CSVELADRGLYEQYF
D gene: .; clone size: few; V gene: TRBV9; J gene: TRBJ2-7; CDR3 DNA: TGTGCCAGCAGCGTACACGATGGAGGGGCCTACGAGCAGTACTTC; CDR3 protein: CASSVHDGGAYEQYF
D gene: .; clone size: few; V gene: TRBV9; J gene: TRBJ1-2; CDR3 DNA: TGTGCCAGCAGGGGAACCGGGACGCCGGCGGGCTACACCTTC; CDR3 protein: CASRGTGTPAGYTF
D gene: .; clone size: .; V gene: TRBV27; J gene: TRBJ1-5; CDR3 DNA: TGTGCCAGCAGTTTATCGGGCAGGGGCTATCAGCCCCAGCATTTT; CDR3 protein: CASSLSGRGYQPQHF
D gene: .; clone size: .; V gene: TRBV9; J gene: TRBJ1-3; CDR3 DNA: TGTGCCAGCAGCGTAGGGGTGAGCTCTGGAAACACCATATATTTT; CDR3 protein: CASSVGVSSGNTIYF
D gene: .; clone size: .; V gene: TRBV7-2; J gene: TRBJ2-5; CDR3 DNA: TGTGCCAGCAGCTATTGGGGAGCCCTCCAAGAGACCCAGTACTTC; CDR3 protein: CASSYWGALQETQYF